This TCR beta chain was profiled in a study of cytomegalovirus exposure and HLA in healthy donors. The PCR used 60 Vbeta and 13 Jbeta primers. Some clones are missing from TCRdb's copy, which holds only in-frame ones; the method was immunoSEQ multiplex PCR. Among around 150,000 clones, 70% to 80% were seen once, and the ten largest hold 5.1%. Germline loops: CDR1 SNHLY, CDR2 FYNNEI. This CDR3 has 13 amino acids. The V end lost 7 bases, the J end lost 4 bases, and 13 bases lay between the germline ends. The study, taken as a whole, reports: The authors considered a cluster of highly shared sequence variants likely to be a sequencing artifact.

As to this clone: The antigen is unknown.

The gene calls are TRBV2 and TRBJ1-2; D ambiguous. This clonotype was sampled from a male donor in good health and CMV-seronegative. Sequencing was performed on PBMCs. CDR3 DNA sequence: TGTGCCAGCACAGAGGAGAGAATCTATGGCTACACCTTC. Translated: CASTEERIYGYTF. Variable domain in full (rest from reference TRBV2 and TRBJ1-2): EPEVTQTPSHQVTQMGQEVILRCVPISNHLYFYWYRQILGQKVEFLVSFYNNEISEKSEIFDDQFSVERPDGSNFTLKIRSTKLEDSAMYFCASTEERIYGYTFGSGTRLTVV.